The entry below describes one T cell receptor (beta chain). By its share of the sample, this clone is large (0.1 to 1%). The clone's antigen remains unknown. Base qualities are not provided; no much larger clone lies one nucleotide away. Other DNA variants within this sample encode the same CDR3. The cohort was made up of under 800 healthy bone marrow donors. Cohort members were all nominally healthy when sampled, although unrecorded immune exposures were likely present. The donor tested CMV seropositive and was one of the 289 seropositive cohort members. A peripheral blood sample was provided by each donor, and peripheral blood mononuclear cells were used for TCR beta sequencing. The Qiagen DNeasy Blood Extraction Kit was used to extract genomic DNA from the blood cell samples. The library was generated by the immunoSEQ multiplex PCR assay. The multiplex PCR relied on a mix of 60 forward primers for TCR Vbeta segments and 13 reverse primers for TCR Jbeta segments. The CDR3 region of rearranged TCR beta genes was amplified from genomic DNA by a multiplex PCR assay. The Illumina HiSeq System was used to sequence the amplified TCR beta libraries as 87-base-pair reads. The study's processing was this. Across the 700 or so repertoires, a later analysis counted 60 million to 90 million unique TCR beta chains, roughly 11 million of which were shared by at least two donors. To remove PCR and sequencing errors, raw reads were error-corrected and collapsed into unique sequences using a nearest-neighbor algorithm that merged closely related sequences. Alignment of CDR3 sequences to IMGT reference sequences was used to assign V, D and J gene segments. For a sequence to be retained, a match of at least six nucleotides was required to both a V gene segment and a J gene segment. A rearrangement was called productive if the CDR3 had no stop codons and remained in frame with V and J, and every other rearrangement was called non-productive. CDR3 was defined by IMGT convention, running from the second conserved V-encoded cysteine to the conserved J-encoded phenylalanine. Sequences without an unambiguous match to a single V gene segment were excluded from the earlier analysis of about 640 of the donors. In an earlier analysis of around 600 of the donors, V segments were called functional above 56.7% productive rearrangements and were called segregating when the between-donor standard deviation exceeded 5%. A statistical classification framework was built to diagnose cytomegalovirus status from the catalog of TCR beta chain sequences. In a later analysis, V and J genes were assigned by comparing TCR nucleotide sequences against IMGT/GENE-DB human TR gene sequences. In a later analysis, CDR3 sequences and most-parsimonious VDJ recombination scenarios were assigned using the TCRdist pipeline. In a later analysis, every TCR beta chain was defined by the combination of its CDR3 amino acid sequence and its V-gene family, and reads without a unique V-gene family were dropped. In a later analysis, around 650 highly shared, low-generation-probability nucleotide sequences were removed to address suspected cross-contamination and a sequencing artifact. In a later analysis, a clonal expansion index for each public chain was calculated from normalized within-repertoire ranks of inferred template counts. In a later analysis, generation probabilities were computed with a VDJ recombination model fitted to out-of-frame rearrangements, and the resulting probabilities were checked against IGoR. In a later analysis, TCR-TCR, TCR-HLA and TCR-CMV co-occurrence was scored with hypergeometric tests, and a repertoire-size bias correction was applied to TCR pairs. To estimate false discovery rates, a later analysis permuted the HLA or CMV assignments 20 times. In a later analysis, co-occurring TCRs were grouped using DBSCAN, and TCRdist sequence similarity was added for clustering within HLA-allele-positive subsets. Repertoires with fewer than 30,000 or more than 120,000 public chains were left out of co-occurrence clustering, as were about 5 repertoires with anomalous nucleotide sharing. TCRdb carries this immuneACCESS record with in-frame sequences only. Its versions omit some clonotypes, under half of them owing to an unresolved V gene in the studies checked, with the rest unexplained. V and J calls and clone size are as listed in that table; D and trimming were resolved from the DNA. The sample contains approximately 78,000 clones, 65% to 70% of them found a single time. The ten largest clonotypes hold less than 25% of the sample.

This record comes from a study of cytomegalovirus exposure and HLA in healthy donors (dated by TCRdb to 2016 to 2017). In the study overall: An earlier analysis of roughly 630 of the donors reported approximately 300 Gb of sequence data and 117 million unique TCR beta sequences from 190 million or so T cells. About 330 gigabases of sequencing data and 75 million to 85 million unique TCR sequences made up an early release that covered nearly 650 HLA-typed donors. The genetic ancestry cluster associated with self-reported Caucasian donors included 81% of the roughly 400 genotyped donors. The aim of the study was to test whether cataloging public T cell receptors could identify signatures of past pathogen exposure. Using immunosequencing, the study profiled T cell repertoires from 500 to 800 subjects and related those repertoires to cytomegalovirus serostatus. Besides the first cohort of about 730 subjects, a separate validation cohort made up of over 100 different subjects was used. To predict cytomegalovirus infection status, the study brought together high-throughput TCR immunosequencing, statistical association of individual TCRs with disease status, and machine learning. To study patterns of TCR occurrence, a later analysis re-analyzed previously published TCR beta repertoires from 700 or so donors and added high-resolution HLA genotyping. The later analysis used no new phenotypic data to find candidate immune exposures, relying instead on TCR beta sequences and their occurrence across donors. An earlier analysis of some 500 of the donors applied high-throughput TCR beta sequencing to assess whether each TCR beta V gene segment acted as functional or pseudogenic. Donor age, sex, ethnicity and CMV serostatus were collected together with the repertoire data. A later genetic analysis took genome-wide SNP genotypes for about 55% of the roughly 670 donors and used that subset as a discovery cohort. Every discovery cohort repertoire had been produced on one sequencing platform. Both class I and class II loci were covered by HLA typing, at four-digit resolution. Typing coverage varied by locus: about 620-640 donors for A, B, C, DRB1 and DQB1; approximately 520 for DQA1; about 590 for DPA1; about 450 for DPB1. About 5 DR-DQ haplotypes were handled as single units for association and clustering, since linkage in the cohort was strong. Among under 450 genotyped donors of the cohort, an average of roughly 240,000 unique TCR beta nucleotide sequences were sequenced per donor, roughly 18% of them non-productive.

Taken from cysteine to phenylalanine, the CDR3 has 13 residues. The kept DNA is CDR3 alone, 39 bases in frame from the first base. V lost 4 bases and J lost 2 bases; the stretch between them is 12 bases long. The germline V gene encodes CDR1 SQVTM and CDR2 ANQGSEA. General findings and caveats noted by the study authors: Presence/absence analyses assumed roughly uniform sequencing depth across donors, an assumption that may not hold. Because HLA typing was unavailable for some donors at each locus, only the typed subset was used in association tests. Because the 87-base-pair reads could not distinguish some IMGT-functional V segments, including TRBV6-2 and TRBV6-3, those segments were excluded. Because counts were too low, 15 to 20 rarely observed V segments, including chromosome 9 orphons, were left out of the earlier analysis of some 640 of the donors. A later analysis found that most CMV-associated TCR beta chains appeared HLA-restricted, with HLA associations seemingly driven largely by CMV exposure. A total of fewer than 200 TCR beta chains were listed by the study as associated with cytomegalovirus. A further reported finding was that TCR beta sequences accurately predicted the HLA-A and HLA-B alleles for most subjects in the first cohort. A cluster of highly shared sequence variants was judged likely to be a technical artifact of the sequencing pipeline. The authors suggested that the approach could potentially be extended to other disease states and immunological phenotypes. Most TCR sequences were seen in very few donors, while some public TCRs were found in many individuals. In both the original and validation cohorts, the classifier was reported to diagnose cytomegalovirus status with high specificity and sensitivity. A later analysis associated about 17,000 TCR beta sequences with specific HLA alleles at a false discovery rate of 0.05. In a later analysis, several top co-occurrence clusters were reported to appear linked to parvovirus B19, influenza, CMV and Epstein-Barr virus. Linkage disequilibrium might explain the correlated functional status among segregating V segments, but an unknown experimental factor could not be excluded. Only TCR beta chains were sequenced in this cohort, and the absence of alpha or paired-chain data limited detectable features. Compared with equally common non-associated chains, HLA-associated TCR beta chains in a later analysis were more clonally expanded and had lower generation probabilities. A few of the identified cytomegalovirus-associated TCR beta chains were confirmed in vitro to be specific for cytomegalovirus antigens. Strong co-occurrence of HLA alleles, especially DR and DQ, made assigning TCR associations to individual alleles difficult. Compared with the roughly 700-donor mean, donors in an Asian-associated ancestry cluster had fewer N-insertions in productive TCRs, according to a later genetic analysis. In a later analysis, the rate of TCR association differed among HLA loci, with DRB1 alleles having the most associated TCRs and HLA-C alleles having the fewest. Immune exposure information for the cohort was limited to CMV serostatus. In an earlier analysis of about 540 of the donors, most TCR beta V segments were observed in productive rearrangements about 87% or about 30% of the time, broadly matching IMGT annotations. V-gene and J-gene trimming of TCR beta chains was associated with a missense DCLRE1C variant in a later genetic analysis, and the association was replicated in an independent cohort.

Specimen: PBMCs. The chain links TRBV29-1 with TRBJ2-7; TRBD1 might be the D gene, on 5 matching bases. The clonotype comes from a man aged 35 to 55 in good health and CMV-seropositive. The nucleotides are TGCAGCGTTGTGAAGGGGAATACCTACGAGCAGTACTTC. Translated, it reads CSVVKGNTYEQYF.